This record concerns one T cell receptor beta chain sequence. Its antigen is currently unknown. Trimming took 7 bases from V and 0 from J, leaving 7 bases between them. Germline CDR1 reads SQVTM; CDR2 reads ANQGSEA. This CDR3 contains 12 residues. These data are taken from a study of STAT5B mutations in CD4+ large granular lymphocyte leukemia. For the study at large: Among healthy donors, a particular HLA allele went with more CDR3 'QG' motifs. Study observations and caveats: Compared with healthy controls (2/35), patient top clones favored TRBV06 (8/27).

The survey-level immunoSEQ assay was used. Libraries were prepared by immunoSEQ multiplex PCR; TCRdb keeps only in-frame clonotypes and omits some of them. The sample yields approximately 31,000 clones, 72% seen once. The sequence was collected from a human donor in good health. The chain carries TRBV29-1 and TRBJ1-3; D remains unclear. The source material was CD4+ T cells from blood buffy coats. The CDR3 DNA reads TGCAGCGCCTGGAACTCTGGAAACACCATATATTTT. Its translation: CSAWNSGNTIYF.